These 29 T cell receptor beta chains share one sample of origin, sequenced in a study of T cell changes during pregnancy in multiple sclerosis. The repertoire was sequenced with immunoSEQ multiplex PCR; TCRdb's copy has only in-frame clones and lacks some. The sample lists tens of thousands of clones, roughly 92% occurring once. The sample here was CD4+ T cells from peripheral blood mononuclear cells, taken in the second trimester of pregnancy. The receptors were sampled from a female donor in good health, enrolled as a control in a pregnancy study.

As regards this clone: Other DNA sequences from this sample encode an identical CDR3 as well. The V gene is TRBV30, the J gene TRBJ1-5; tentatively, D is TRBD1 (5 bases). Trimming pared 3 bases from V and 5 bases from J, leaving 8 bases between. The V gene's germline CDR1 is GTSNPN and CDR2 SVGIG (reference sequence). The CDR3 length is 12 residues. The CDR3 here is CAWSPGDQPQHF. The CDR3 coding sequence is TGTGCCTGGAGCCCGGGGGATCAGCCCCAGCATTTT. Complete variable domain (other parts from reference TRBV30 and TRBJ1-5): SQTIHQWPATLVQPVGSPLSLECTVEGTSNPNLYWYRQAAGRGLQLLFYSVGIGQISSEVPQNLSASRPQDRQFILSSKKLLLSDSGFYLCAWSPGDQPQHFGDGTRLSIL.

This chain joins TRBV5-4 and TRBJ1-1; D not resolved. This CDR3 has 15 amino acids. Trimming took off 4 bases at V and 3 bases at J, with 16 bases between the two ends. Germline CDR1 SGHNT, CDR2 YYREEE (reference sequence). The CDR3 loop reads CASSRAEKADTEAFF. For the CDR3, the DNA is TGTGCCAGCAGCCGAGCCGAGAAGGCGGACACTGAAGCTTTCTTT. Full variable domain (outside the CDR3, taken from reference TRBV5-4 and TRBJ1-1): ETGVTQSPTHLIKTRGQQVTLRCSSQSGHNTVSWYQQALGQGPQFIFQYYREEENGRGNFPPRFSGLQFPNYSSELNVNALELDDSALYLCASSRAEKADTEAFFGQGTRLTVV.

The V and J genes are TRBV19 and TRBJ1-2, with 8 bases identical to TRBD1. From germline, CDR1 is LNHDA and CDR2 SQIVND (reference sequence). The ends lost 6 bases at V and 11 bases at J; junction bases unmatched: 8. This CDR3 comprises 12 residues. In DNA, the CDR3 is TGTGCCAGTAGAGAGGACAGGGTGTATTACACCTTC. Translating gives CASREDRVYYTF.

V usage is TRBV2 and J usage is TRBJ1-1; D possibly corresponds to TRBD1 (6 bases). V lost 6 bases, J lost 1 base, and 12 bases lay in between. The V gene's germline CDR1 is SNHLY and CDR2 FYNNEI. The CDR3 runs to 14 residues. In DNA, the CDR3 is TGTGCCAGCAGAGCGGACAGACAGAACACTGAAGCTTTCTTT. Amino acids: CASRADRQNTEAFF.

This chain uses TRBV7-2 with TRBJ2-2; perhaps TRBD1 as D (7 bases). V was clipped by 1 base and J by 5 bases, with 11 bases between them. The CDR3 is 15 residues long. The V gene's germline CDR1 is SGHTA and CDR2 FQGNSA. Written as DNA, the CDR3 is TGTGCCAGCAGCTTAGGCAGGGGGGAAACCGGGGAGCTGTTTTTT. It yields the protein CASSLGRGETGELFF.

The CDR3 loop reads CASSTWDRGSGTDTQYF. The CDR3 DNA sequence: TGTGCCAGCAGCACATGGGACAGGGGGTCGGGCACAGATACGCAGTATTTT. The chain recombines TRBV7-2 with TRBJ2-3, with TRBD1 identical over 11 bases. The germline gives CDR1 SGHTA, CDR2 FQGNSA. This CDR3 contains 17 residues. V gave up 5 bases and J gave up 1 base; unmatched junction bases: 8.

The chain recombines TRBV11-3 with TRBJ1-6; TRBD1 might be the D (6 bases). The CDR3 consists of 15 residues. Trimming stripped 2 bases from V and 9 bases from J, with 14 bases between. CDR1 and CDR2 from the germline V gene are SGHNT and YENEEA. The CDR3 DNA reads TGTGCCAGCAGCTTAAGTACAGGGATTATTTCACCCCTCCACTTT. Encoded protein: CASSLSTGIISPLHF. Supplemented by reference TRBV11-3 and TRBJ1-6, the full variable domain reads EAGVVQSPRYKIIEKKQPVAFWCNPISGHNTLYWYLQNLGQGPELLIRYENEEAVDDSQLPKDRFSAERLKGVDSTLKIQPAELGDSAVYLCASSLSTGIISPLHFGNGTRLTVT.

The rearrangement links TRBV4-1 to TRBJ2-5; the match to TRBD1 covers 12 bases. Germline V lookup: CDR1 MGHRA, CDR2 YSYEKL. J was trimmed by 5 bases and V by 4 bases; bases with no gene match: 11. The length of the CDR3 is 17 residues. The CDR3 protein is CASSPQAGTGGRETQYF. The CDR3 nucleotides are TGCGCCAGCAGCCCACAAGCCGGGACAGGGGGCAGGGAGACCCAGTACTTC.

The chain has TRBV2 and TRBJ1-5; 8 positions match TRBD1. After removal of 8 bases from V and 3 bases from J, the junction contained 3 bases not matched to a gene. CDR1 and CDR2 from the germline V gene are SNHLY and FYNNEI. The CDR3 covers 13 residues. CDR3 DNA: TGTGCCAGCGGACAGGGCGACAATCAGCCCCAGCATTTT. This gives the protein CASGQGDNQPQHF.

The chain uses TRBV5-1 and TRBJ2-2, with 8 bases aligning to TRBD2. Germline V gives CDR1 SGHRS, CDR2 YFSETQ. The CDR3 extends over 15 amino acids. The V and J ends lost 4 bases and 6 bases, in that order; junction bases with no gene match: 8. In DNA, the CDR3 is TGCGCCAGCAGCCCGGGAGGGGCCACCGCCGGGGAGCTGTTTTTT. Amino acids: CASSPGGATAGELFF.

This clone was observed many times. This chain joins TRBV19 and TRBJ2-3, with D possibly matching TRBD2 (6 bases). This CDR3 has 13 residues. Germline lookup yields CDR1 LNHDA and CDR2 SQIVND (reference sequence). Trimming took 9 bases from V and 1 from J, leaving 11 bases between them. CDR3 coding DNA: TGTGCCAGCGGGGGTGTAGGCACAGATACGCAGTATTTT. Translating it yields CASGGVGTDTQYF.

The genes are TRBV30 and TRBJ1-4; D is perhaps TRBD1 (5 bases). Germline lookup yields CDR1 GTSNPN and CDR2 SVGIG (reference sequence). The length of the CDR3 is 16 residues. V was pared by 1 base and J by 4 bases, with 16 bases between. The CDR3 DNA follows: TGTGCCTGGAGTGCCGTCCCAGGGATTCATAATGAAAAACTGTTTTTT. Amino acids: CAWSAVPGIHNEKLFF.

In its sample, this clone was seen a few times. This rearrangement joins TRBV10-2 to TRBJ1-2; 7 bases line up with TRBD1. Germline CDR1 reads WSHSY; CDR2 reads SAAADI. The CDR3 totals 12 residues. The J segment lost 7 bases and the V segment lost 5 bases, leaving 4 bases of the junction unmatched. The CDR3 sequence: CASSRDSGGYTF. In DNA, the CDR3 is TGCGCCAGCAGTAGGGACAGTGGTGGCTACACCTTC.

This clone was observed a single time. This CDR3 is CASSARTERLLAKNIQYF. For the CDR3, the DNA is TGTGCCAGCAGCGCAAGGACAGAGAGACTTTTAGCCAAAAACATTCAGTACTTC. V and J are TRBV7-8 and TRBJ2-4; possible D gene TRBD1, 6 bases. Trimming removed 5 bases at V and 0 bases at J, with 20 bases between. From germline, CDR1 is SGHVS and CDR2 FQNEAQ. The CDR3 contains 18 residues.

This clone showed up just once. The chain uses TRBV11-3 and TRBJ2-7, with TRBD1 identical over 8 bases. CDR1 and CDR2 (germline): SGHNT, YENEEA. The CDR3 runs to 15 residues. After removal of 4 bases from V and 4 bases from J, the junction contained 9 bases not matched to a gene. CDR3: CASSSGNRGEYEQYF. In nucleotides, the CDR3 is TGTGCCAGCAGCTCGGGGAACAGGGGGGAGTACGAGCAGTACTTC.

This sequence joins TRBV5-6 and TRBJ2-5; 8 bases map to TRBD1. The J call may be wrong; the DNA end is better matched by TRBJ2-7. Germline V lookup: CDR1 SGHDT, CDR2 YYEEEE. The CDR3 contains 15 residues. CDR3: CASSFSSDRVGEQYF. The CDR3 DNA reads as TGTGCCAGCAGCTTTAGTTCGGACAGGGTCGGCGAGCAGTACTTC.

The V call is TRBV19, the J call TRBJ1-5; D might be TRBD1 (5 bases). Germline CDR1 and CDR2: LNHDA and SQIVND (reference sequence). The CDR3 is made up of 15 amino acids. V dropped 5 bases and J dropped 7 bases, with 18 bases sitting between them. In nucleotides, the CDR3 is TGTGCCAGTAGTGCTCCAGGGAAGGGATACCAGCCCCAGCATTTT. Its protein product is CASSAPGKGYQPQHF.

This clone was seen a single time. The gene calls are TRBV7-7 and TRBJ2-2, with 8 bases aligning to TRBD1. Germline CDR1 is SSHAT and CDR2 is FNYEAQ (reference sequence). J was trimmed by 2 bases and V by 5 bases; bases with no gene match: 4. This CDR3 comprises 15 residues. The CDR3 bases are TGTGCCAGCAGCCTGGGACAGGCAAACACCGGGGAGCTGTTTTTT. Translating it yields CASSLGQANTGELFF.

V and J are TRBV5-1 and TRBJ1-2; a weak D match, TRBD1 (5 bases). The CDR3 runs 11 residues. The germline gives CDR1 SGHRS, CDR2 YFSETQ. The germline V and J ends were trimmed by 4 bases and 7 bases, with 8 bases remaining between them. The CDR3: CASSPDSGYTF. The CDR3 bases are TGCGCCAGCAGCCCTGACAGTGGCTACACCTTC.

This rearrangement joins TRBV4-3 to TRBJ2-1; a possible D gene is TRBD2 (7 bases). CDR1 and CDR2 (germline): LGHNA, YSLEER. The CDR3 has 15 amino acids. Trimming took 4 bases from V and 6 from J, leaving 16 bases between them. CDR3 loop: CASSPIGGGINEQFF. The CDR3 DNA sequence: TGCGCCAGCAGCCCCATAGGGGGGGGGATCAATGAGCAGTTCTTC.

The genes are TRBV7-2 and TRBJ1-2, with TRBD1 as a possible D gene (5 bases). The CDR3 covers 14 residues. V gave up 1 base and J gave up 5 bases, with 11 bases separating them. The V gene's germline CDR1 is SGHTA and CDR2 FQGNSA. CDR3 sequence (DNA): TGTGCCAGCAGCTTAGAACAGGACCTATATGGCTACACCTTC. It yields the protein CASSLEQDLYGYTF.

The chain employs TRBV9 and TRBJ1-1, with TRBD1 identical over 8 bases. This CDR3 is built from 14 residues. Germline values: CDR1 SGDLS, CDR2 YYNGEE. J was trimmed by 4 bases and V by 3 bases; bases with no gene match: 5. The CDR3 DNA is TGTGCCAGCAGCGCGGGACAGGCGATCACTGAAGCTTTCTTT. Amino acids: CASSAGQAITEAFF.

The table lists this clone with a count of one. The rearrangement links TRBV5-4 to TRBJ1-3; TRBD1 might be the D (6 bases). The CDR3 contains 16 residues. CDR1 is SGHNT, CDR2 YYREEE, per germline (reference sequence). V dropped 4 bases and J dropped 0 bases, with 14 bases sitting between them. This chain's CDR3 is CASSPMGAGSGNTIYF. The CDR3 DNA is TGTGCCAGCAGCCCGATGGGGGCCGGCTCTGGAAACACCATATATTTT.

V is TRBV7-2 and J is TRBJ1-1; D is uncertain. Trimming removed 1 base at V and 1 base at J, with 7 bases between. From germline, CDR1 is SGHTA and CDR2 FQGNSA. This CDR3 is 14 amino acids long. The DNA for the CDR3 is TGTGCCAGCAGCTTAGGACAATGGAACACTGAAGCTTTCTTT. Translated, it gives CASSLGQWNTEAFF.

The V call is TRBV6-4, the J call TRBJ2-1, with D perhaps matching TRBD1 (5 bases). V was pared by 3 bases and J by 6 bases, with 6 bases between. Germline-derived CDR1 and CDR2 are MRHNA and SNTAGT. This CDR3 region has 12 residues. The CDR3 sequence is CASSEQGNEQFF. The CDR3 DNA sequence: TGTGCCAGCAGTGAGCAGGGCAATGAGCAGTTCTTC.

This chain connects TRBV5-1 to TRBJ1-2, with a tentative D call TRBD1 (6 bases). The CDR3 length is 13 residues. Germline loops: CDR1 SGHRS, CDR2 YFSETQ. The V and J ends lost 2 bases and 2 bases respectively, with 7 bases between them. The CDR3 region has the DNA TGCGCCAGCAGCTTCCAGGGGAACTATGGCTACACCTTC. This encodes CASSFQGNYGYTF.

The chain is built from TRBV6-6 and TRBJ1-4, with D unclear. The ends were cut back, 2 bases at V and 6 bases at J, with 7 bases in the middle. CDR1 is MNHNY, CDR2 SVGAGI, per germline (reference sequence). The CDR3 is made up of 13 amino acids. DNA of the CDR3: TGTGCCAGCAGTTACACTTTCTATGAAAAACTGTTTTTT. This translates into CASSYTFYEKLFF.

The rearrangement links TRBV5-1 to TRBJ2-3; 12 bases agree with TRBD1. This CDR3 spans 18 amino acids. CDR1 is SGHRS, CDR2 YFSETQ, per germline. Unmatched junction bases numbered 11, after V lost 3 bases and J lost 3 bases. CDR3 loop: CASSSAPGQGARTDTQYF. As DNA, the CDR3 is TGCGCCAGCAGCTCCGCCCCGGGACAGGGGGCCAGGACAGATACGCAGTATTTT.

This clone was picked up one time. The chain combines TRBV28 with TRBJ1-4, with 8 nucleotides matching TRBD1. Germline V CDR1 and CDR2: MDHEN, SYDVKM. J lost 7 bases, V lost 8 bases, and 6 bases had no gene match. This CDR3 has 13 residues. CDR3 sequence reads: CASAGGSGEKLFF. Here the CDR3 DNA reads TGTGCCAGCGCAGGGGGCTCAGGTGAAAAACTGTTTTTT.